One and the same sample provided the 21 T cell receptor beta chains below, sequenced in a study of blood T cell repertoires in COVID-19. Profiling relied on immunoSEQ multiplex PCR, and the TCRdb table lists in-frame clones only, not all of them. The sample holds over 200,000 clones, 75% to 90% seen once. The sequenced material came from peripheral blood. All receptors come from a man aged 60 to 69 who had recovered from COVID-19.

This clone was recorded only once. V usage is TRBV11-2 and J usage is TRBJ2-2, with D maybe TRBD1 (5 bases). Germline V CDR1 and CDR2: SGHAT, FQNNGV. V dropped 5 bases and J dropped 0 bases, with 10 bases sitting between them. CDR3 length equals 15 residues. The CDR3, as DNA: TGTGCCAGCAGCAAACGACAGACGAACACCGGGGAGCTGTTTTTT. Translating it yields CASSKRQTNTGELFF.

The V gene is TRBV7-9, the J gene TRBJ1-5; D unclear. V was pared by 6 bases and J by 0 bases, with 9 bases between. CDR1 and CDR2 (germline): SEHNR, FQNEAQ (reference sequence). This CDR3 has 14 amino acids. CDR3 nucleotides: TGTGCCAGCAGTTACGGGGATAGCAATCAGCCCCAGCATTTT. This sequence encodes CASSYGDSNQPQHF.

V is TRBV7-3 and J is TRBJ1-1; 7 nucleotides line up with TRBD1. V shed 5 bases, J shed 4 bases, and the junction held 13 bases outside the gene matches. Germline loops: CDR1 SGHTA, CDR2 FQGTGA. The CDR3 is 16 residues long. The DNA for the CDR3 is TGTGCCAGCAGCGTTCGTCCCCGACAGGGAGGCACTGAAGCTTTCTTT. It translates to CASSVRPRQGGTEAFF.

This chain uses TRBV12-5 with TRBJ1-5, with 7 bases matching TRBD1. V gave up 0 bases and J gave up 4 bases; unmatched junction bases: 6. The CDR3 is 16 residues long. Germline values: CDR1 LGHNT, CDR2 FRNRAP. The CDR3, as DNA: TGTGCTAGTGGTTTGGTACAGGGGCAGGGGAATCAGCCCCAGCATTTT. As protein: CASGLVQGQGNQPQHF. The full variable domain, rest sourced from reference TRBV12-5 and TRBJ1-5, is DARVTQTPRHKVTEMGQEVTMRCQPILGHNTVFWYRQTMMQGLELLAYFRNRAPLDDSGMPKDRFSAEMPDATLATLKIQPSEPRDSAVYFCASGLVQGQGNQPQHFGDGTRLSIL.

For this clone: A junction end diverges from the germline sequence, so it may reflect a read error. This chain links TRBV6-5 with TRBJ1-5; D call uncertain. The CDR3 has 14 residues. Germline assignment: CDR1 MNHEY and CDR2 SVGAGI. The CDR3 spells CASSDSSRGQPQHF. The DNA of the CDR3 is TGTGCCAGCAGTGACTCTAGTCGGGGTCAGCCCCAGCATTTT.

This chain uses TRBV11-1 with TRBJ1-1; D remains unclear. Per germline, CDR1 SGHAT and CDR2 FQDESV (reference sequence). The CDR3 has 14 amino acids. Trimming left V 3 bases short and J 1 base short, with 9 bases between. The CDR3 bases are TGTGCCAGCAGCTTGTGGTCAGGGAACACTGAAGCTTTCTTT. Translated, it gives CASSLWSGNTEAFF.

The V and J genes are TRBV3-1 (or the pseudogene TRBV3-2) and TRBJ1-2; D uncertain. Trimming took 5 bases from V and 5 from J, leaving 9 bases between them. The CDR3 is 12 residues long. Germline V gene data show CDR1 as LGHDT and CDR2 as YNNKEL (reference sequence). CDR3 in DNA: TGTGCCAGCAGCTCTCTAAATTATGGCTACACCTTC. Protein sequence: CASSSLNYGYTF.

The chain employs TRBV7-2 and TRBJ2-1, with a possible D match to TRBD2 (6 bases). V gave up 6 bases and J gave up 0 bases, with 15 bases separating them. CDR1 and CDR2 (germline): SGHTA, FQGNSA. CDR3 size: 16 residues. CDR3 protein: CASRLSEGSSYNEQFF. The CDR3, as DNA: TGTGCCAGCAGACTCTCGGAGGGGAGCTCCTACAATGAGCAGTTCTTC. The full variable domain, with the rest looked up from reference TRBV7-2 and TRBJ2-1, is GAGVSQSPSNKVTEKGKDVELRCDPISGHTALYWYRQSLGQGLEFLIYFQGNSAPDKSGLPSDRFSAERTGGSVSTLTIQRTQQEDSAVYLCASRLSEGSSYNEQFFGPGTRLTVL.

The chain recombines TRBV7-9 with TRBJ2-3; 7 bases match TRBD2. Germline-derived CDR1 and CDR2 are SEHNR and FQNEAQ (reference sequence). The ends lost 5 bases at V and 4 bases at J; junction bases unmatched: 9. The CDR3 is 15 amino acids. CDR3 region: CASSPPRGSADTQYF. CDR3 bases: TGTGCCAGCAGCCCCCCCCGCGGGAGCGCAGATACGCAGTATTTT.

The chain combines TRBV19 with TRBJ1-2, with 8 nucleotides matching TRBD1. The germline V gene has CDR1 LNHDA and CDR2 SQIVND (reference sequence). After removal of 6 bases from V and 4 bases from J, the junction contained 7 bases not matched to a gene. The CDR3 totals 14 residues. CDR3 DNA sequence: TGTGCCAGTAGGCCGTGGGACAGGATCTATGGCTACACCTTC. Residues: CASRPWDRIYGYTF.

The CDR3: CASSLDDGGETQYF. DNA of the CDR3: TGCGCCAGCAGCTTGGACGACGGCGGCGAGACCCAGTACTTC. The chain couples TRBV5-1 to TRBJ2-5; D ambiguous. V lost 0 bases to trimming and J lost 5 bases, with 11 bases between them. Germline CDR1 and CDR2: SGHRS and YFSETQ. The CDR3 runs to 14 residues.

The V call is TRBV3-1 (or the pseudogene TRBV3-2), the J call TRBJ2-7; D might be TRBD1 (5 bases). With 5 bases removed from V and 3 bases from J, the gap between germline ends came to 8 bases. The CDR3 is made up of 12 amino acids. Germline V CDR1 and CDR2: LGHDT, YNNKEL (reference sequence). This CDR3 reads CASSARVYEQYF. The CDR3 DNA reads TGTGCCAGCAGCGCCAGGGTCTACGAGCAGTACTTC.

CDR3 DNA: TGCGCCAGCAGCCAAGACACAGTACGGGGCGAGCAGTACTTC. This gives the protein CASSQDTVRGEQYF. The chain couples TRBV4-3 to TRBJ2-7; tentative D call: TRBD2 (5 bases). V lost 0 bases and J lost 6, with 12 bases in between. This CDR3 contains 14 residues. Germline V gene data show CDR1 as LGHNA and CDR2 as YSLEER.

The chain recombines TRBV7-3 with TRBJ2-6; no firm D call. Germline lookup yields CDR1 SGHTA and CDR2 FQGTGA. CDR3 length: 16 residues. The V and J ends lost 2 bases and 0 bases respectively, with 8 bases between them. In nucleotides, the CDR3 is TGTGCCAGCAGCTTAGGTGGCAGCTCTGGGGCCAACGTCCTGACTTTC. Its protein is CASSLGGSSGANVLTF.

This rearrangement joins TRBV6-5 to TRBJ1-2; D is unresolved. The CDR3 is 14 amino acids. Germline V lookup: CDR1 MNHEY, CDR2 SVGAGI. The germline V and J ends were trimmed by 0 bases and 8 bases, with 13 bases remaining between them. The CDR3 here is CASSYSSGGNGYTF. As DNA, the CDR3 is TGTGCCAGCAGTTACTCGTCAGGAGGGAACGGCTACACCTTC.

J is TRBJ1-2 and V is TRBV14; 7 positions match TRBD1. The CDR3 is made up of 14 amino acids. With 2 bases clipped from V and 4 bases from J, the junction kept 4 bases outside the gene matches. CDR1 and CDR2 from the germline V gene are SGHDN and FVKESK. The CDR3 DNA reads TGTGCCAGCAGCCAATTAGGGGGCGGCTATGGCTACACCTTC. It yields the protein CASSQLGGGYGYTF.

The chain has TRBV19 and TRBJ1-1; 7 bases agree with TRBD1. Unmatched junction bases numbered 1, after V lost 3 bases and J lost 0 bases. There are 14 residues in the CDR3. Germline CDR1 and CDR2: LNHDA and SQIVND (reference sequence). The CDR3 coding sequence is TGTGCCAGTAGTATTACAGGGGTGAACACTGAAGCTTTCTTT. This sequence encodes CASSITGVNTEAFF.

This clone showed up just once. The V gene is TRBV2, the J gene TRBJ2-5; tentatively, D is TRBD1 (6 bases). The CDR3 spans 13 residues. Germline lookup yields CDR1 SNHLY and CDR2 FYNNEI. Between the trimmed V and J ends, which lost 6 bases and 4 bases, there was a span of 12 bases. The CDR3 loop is CASRTGWVETQYF. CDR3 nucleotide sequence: TGTGCCAGCAGAACAGGGTGGGTAGAGACCCAGTACTTC.

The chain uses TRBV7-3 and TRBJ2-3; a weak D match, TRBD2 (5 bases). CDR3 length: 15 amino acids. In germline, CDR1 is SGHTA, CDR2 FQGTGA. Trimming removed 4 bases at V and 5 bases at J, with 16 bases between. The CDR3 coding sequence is TGTGCCAGCAGCTCGACTGGATCTGCGGGAGATACGCAGTATTTT. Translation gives CASSSTGSAGDTQYF.

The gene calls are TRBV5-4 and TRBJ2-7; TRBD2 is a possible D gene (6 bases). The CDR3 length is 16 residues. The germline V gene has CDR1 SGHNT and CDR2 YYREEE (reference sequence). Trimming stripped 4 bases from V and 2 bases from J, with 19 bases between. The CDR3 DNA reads TGTGCCAGCAGCCGGGCGGGGCAGGGAGGAGCCTACGAGCAGTACTTC. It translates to CASSRAGQGGAYEQYF.

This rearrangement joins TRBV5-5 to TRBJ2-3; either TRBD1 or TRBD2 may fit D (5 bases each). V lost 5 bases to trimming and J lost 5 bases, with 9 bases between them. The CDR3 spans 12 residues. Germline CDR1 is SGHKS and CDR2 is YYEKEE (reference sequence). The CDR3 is CASSLRGDTQYF. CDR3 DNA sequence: TGTGCCAGCAGTTTGAGGGGAGATACGCAGTATTTT.